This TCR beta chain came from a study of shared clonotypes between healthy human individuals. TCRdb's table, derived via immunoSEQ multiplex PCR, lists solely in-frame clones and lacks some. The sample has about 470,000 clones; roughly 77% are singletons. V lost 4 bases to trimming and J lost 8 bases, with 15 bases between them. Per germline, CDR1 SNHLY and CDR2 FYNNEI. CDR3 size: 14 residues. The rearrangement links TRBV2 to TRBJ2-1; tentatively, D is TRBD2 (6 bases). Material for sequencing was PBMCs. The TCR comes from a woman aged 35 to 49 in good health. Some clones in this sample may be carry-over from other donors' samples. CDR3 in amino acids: CASSVWGREDEQFF. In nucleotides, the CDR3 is TGTGCCAGCAGTGTGTGGGGAAGGGAGGATGAGCAGTTCTTC.